The T cell receptor beta chain described here comes from a study of radiation and T cells in renal cell carcinoma. Findings and caveats of the study: Pretreatment tumor biopsies were lacking, so baseline clonotypes are unknown. Top tumor clonotypes rose in blood 2 weeks post-radiation, then contracted.

The germline V gene encodes CDR1 SQVTM and CDR2 ANQGSEA. V was cut by 4 bases and J by 6 bases, with 12 bases left in between. The CDR3 extends over 13 amino acids. Method: immunoSEQ multiplex PCR; TCRdb's copy keeps in-frame clones and lacks some. This sample has about 130,000 clones, with about 88% found just once. With regard to this clone: The target antigen is unknown.

The time point denotes: baseline pretreatment blood. Treatment indicated: 15 Gy SBRT to primary tumor, nephrectomy 4 weeks later. After SBRT, blood was collected at 2 and 4 weeks, plus baseline. Clear cell pathology was present in this patient's renal cell carcinoma. The rearrangement joins TRBV29-1 to TRBJ2-2; possible D gene TRBD1, 5 bases. The clonotype was recovered from a woman between 50 and 59 years old with renal cell carcinoma. Sample: blood, taken from a patient whose treatment included radiotherapy and nephrectomy. The DNA for the CDR3 is TGCAGCGTTGCACATCAGGGTCCCGGGGAGCTGTTTTTT. It translates to CSVAHQGPGELFF.